This is a list of T cell receptor beta chains from one sample in a study of blood T cell repertoires in COVID-19. Using immunoSEQ multiplex PCR, the repertoire was profiled, and TCRdb retains in-frame clones only, with some absent. The data hold 250,000 to 300,000 clones, with approximately 91% observed a single time. Sequences were obtained from PBMCs or T cells enriched from blood (not recorded which). The receptors derive from a human donor in a cohort exposed to, infected with or recovered from COVID-19 (not recorded which). The donor label of this sample is uncertain. Both conserved end residues are part of each CDR3. Each record gives: J gene, clone size, D gene, V gene, CDR3 protein, CDR3 DNA. D genes are given only for firm matches. Only part of the rows carry a size: once, few, many, or a class if the clone is expanded.

>TRBJ1-5|.|TRBD1|TRBV12-3/TRBV12-4
CASRVQGRQPQHF
TGTGCCAGCAGAGTACAGGGGCGACAGCCCCAGCATTTT
>TRBJ2-3|.|.|TRBV5-1
CASRKGTISSTDTQYF
TGCGCCAGCAGGAAAGGGACAATTTCGTCCACAGATACGCAGTATTTT
>TRBJ1-1|.|.|TRBV25-1
CASSGPPQGKEAFF
TGTGCCAGCAGTGGTCCCCCACAGGGAAAAGAAGCTTTCTTT
>TRBJ1-3|.|.|TRBV30
CAWTRGGNTIYF
TGTGCCTGGACAAGGGGTGGAAACACCATATATTTT
>TRBJ2-5|.|TRBD1|TRBV24-1
CATSDRTGYQETQYF
TGTGCCACCAGTGATAGGACAGGCTACCAAGAGACCCAGTACTTC
>TRBJ2-1|.|.|TRBV7-8
CASSSRPLGANEQFF
TGTGCCAGCAGCTCCCGGCCGTTGGGGGCCAATGAGCAGTTCTTC
>TRBJ2-2|.|.|TRBV12-3/TRBV12-4
CASSPSRAGELFF
TGTGCCAGCAGTCCCTCTCGGGCCGGGGAGCTGTTTTTT
>TRBJ1-2|.|.|TRBV5-4
CASSGGAQVRANYGYTF
TGTGCCAGCAGCGGGGGGGCACAGGTACGAGCTAACTATGGCTACACCTTC
>TRBJ1-4|.|.|TRBV6-5
CASRARTDSNEKLFF
TGTGCCAGCAGGGCTAGGACAGATAGTAATGAAAAACTGTTTTTT
>TRBJ2-2|.|.|TRBV28
CASSLPHKNTGELFF
TGTGCCAGCAGTTTGCCGCACAAGAACACCGGGGAGCTGTTTTTT
>TRBJ2-7|.|.|TRBV5-1
CASSQYKTGSDYEQYF
TGCGCCAGCAGCCAATATAAGACAGGTTCGGACTACGAGCAGTACTTC
>TRBJ2-1|.|TRBD1|TRBV11-2
CASSPLDRAHEQFF
TGTGCCAGCAGCCCCCTTGACAGGGCACATGAGCAGTTCTTC
>TRBJ1-5|.|.|TRBV21-1
CASRVDRGQEQPQHF
TGTGCCAGCAGGGTGGACAGGGGACAAGAACAGCCCCAGCATTTT
>TRBJ2-1|once|.|TRBV7-2
CASSPRYTNEQFF
TGTGCCAGCAGCCCAAGATACACCAATGAGCAGTTCTTC
>TRBJ1-1|.|TRBD1|TRBV27
CASSLRTGGGITEAFF
TGTGCCAGCAGTTTACGGACAGGTGGGGGGATCACTGAAGCTTTCTTT
>TRBJ2-7|.|.|TRBV6-2/TRBV6-3
CASSYSDSLGEQYF
TGTGCCAGCAGTTACTCGGACAGCCTCGGGGAGCAGTACTTC
>TRBJ1-4|.|.|TRBV12-3/TRBV12-4
CASSGQGPTLFF
TGTGCCAGCAGTGGACAAGGCCCCACGCTGTTTTTT
>TRBJ2-5|.|.|TRBV25-1
CASSGPGGRGQETQYF
TGTGCCAGCAGTGGCCCCGGAGGGAGGGGGCAAGAGACCCAGTACTTC
>TRBJ1-2|.|TRBD1|TRBV29-1
CSVNTGTGANYGYTF
TGCAGCGTCAACACCGGGACAGGGGCTAACTATGGCTACACCTTC
>TRBJ2-3|.|.|TRBV18
CASSPVGGPADTQYF
TGTGCCAGCTCACCGGTGGGGGGGCCGGCAGATACGCAGTATTTT
>TRBJ2-1|.|TRBD2|TRBV7-3
CASSLTLGSGGLSYNEQFF
TGTGCCAGCAGCTTAACGTTGGGGAGCGGGGGGCTCTCCTACAATGAGCAGTTCTTC
>TRBJ2-7|.|.|TRBV7-9
CASSFPGRGEPYEQYF
TGTGCCAGCAGCTTCCCTGGCAGGGGGGAGCCCTACGAGCAGTACTTC
>TRBJ2-5|once|.|TRBV7-6
CASSSTTRLSETQYF
TGTGCCAGCAGCTCAACGACTAGACTTTCGGAGACCCAGTACTTC
>TRBJ1-1|.|.|TRBV18
CASSPSGPTGNTEAFF
TGTGCCAGCTCACCAAGCGGGCCCACGGGGAACACTGAAGCTTTCTTT
>TRBJ2-1|.|TRBD1|TRBV7-6
CASSLEPGQLNNEQFF
TGTGCCAGCAGCTTAGAGCCGGGACAGTTAAACAATGAGCAGTTCTTC
>TRBJ1-5|.|TRBD1|TRBV12-3/TRBV12-4
CASSPTGGKPQHF
TGTGCCAGCAGTCCGACAGGGGGCAAGCCCCAGCATTTT
>TRBJ1-2|.|TRBD1|TRBV5-1
CASSLGGQGPTF
TGCGCCAGCAGCTTGGGCGGACAGGGGCCCACCTTC
>TRBJ1-1|.|.|TRBV10-3
CAISPFPPDRNTEAFF
TGTGCCATCAGTCCTTTTCCCCCTGACAGGAACACTGAAGCTTTCTTT
>TRBJ2-1|.|TRBD2|TRBV19
CASSITSGDDEQFF
TGTGCCAGTAGTATTACTAGCGGGGACGATGAGCAGTTCTTC
>TRBJ2-3|.|TRBD2|TRBV7-6
CASSLGTSDSDTQYF
TGTGCCAGCAGCTTAGGGACTAGCGATTCAGATACGCAGTATTTT
>TRBJ2-2|.|TRBD1|TRBV7-2
CASSQDRATGELFF
TGTGCCAGCAGCCAGGACAGGGCGACCGGGGAGCTGTTTTTT
>TRBJ1-1|.|.|TRBV6-5
CASSSPDSNTEAFF
TGTGCCAGCAGTTCCCCGGACAGTAACACTGAAGCTTTCTTT
>TRBJ1-2|.|TRBD1|TRBV24-1
CATNKLRTGVGYTF
TGTGCCACCAATAAGCTTAGGACAGGGGTCGGCTACACCTTC
>TRBJ2-1|.|TRBD1|TRBV6-6
CASSYGTGYEQFF
TGTGCCAGCAGTTATGGGACAGGGTATGAGCAGTTCTTC
>TRBJ1-5|.|.|TRBV19
CASSIGGPYQPQHF
TGTGCCAGTAGTATAGGAGGGCCGTATCAGCCCCAGCATTTT
>TRBJ1-2|.|TRBD1|TRBV19
CASSLEGAQNYGYTF
TGTGCCAGTAGTTTAGAGGGGGCGCAAAACTATGGCTACACCTTC
>TRBJ2-7|.|TRBD1|TRBV9
CASSVGTGLNEQYF
TGTGCCAGCAGCGTAGGGACAGGGCTCAACGAGCAGTACTTC
>TRBJ1-5|.|.|TRBV28
CASSAGGLNQPQHF
TGTGCCAGCTCAGCTGGGGGGTTAAATCAGCCCCAGCATTTT
>TRBJ1-4|.|.|TRBV5-1
CASSTGGRGEKLFF
TGCGCCAGCAGCACCGGGGGTCGGGGCGAAAAACTGTTTTTT
>TRBJ1-1|.|.|TRBV6-5
CASSPLGNTEAFF
TGTGCCAGCAGTCCCCTAGGGAACACTGAAGCTTTCTTT
>TRBJ1-4|.|TRBD1|TRBV19
CASGTPGQTNEKLFF
TGTGCCAGTGGAACTCCGGGACAGACTAATGAAAAACTGTTTTTT
>TRBJ2-2|.|.|TRBV24-1
CATSDPGDTRELFF
TGTGCCACCAGTGATCCAGGGGACACCAGGGAGCTGTTTTTT
>TRBJ1-4|.|.|TRBV28
CASSALGGGHEKLFF
TGTGCCAGCAGTGCCCTCGGGGGGGGGCATGAAAAACTGTTTTTT
>TRBJ2-2|.|.|TRBV7-9
CASSPGDSNTGELFF
TGTGCCAGCAGCCCCGGAGACTCGAACACCGGGGAGCTGTTTTTT
>TRBJ2-7|.|.|TRBV18
CASSPAGLRYEQYF
TGTGCCAGCTCACCAGCAGGTCTAAGGTACGAGCAGTACTTC
>TRBJ1-2|.|TRBD1|TRBV24-1
CATSDRTGNYGYTF
TGTGCCACCAGTGATCGGACAGGGAACTATGGCTACACCTTC
>TRBJ1-5|.|.|TRBV2
CASSEAPFTGKGSNQPQHF
TGTGCCAGCAGTGAAGCACCCTTCACAGGGAAGGGGAGCAATCAGCCCCAGCATTTT
>TRBJ2-4|.|.|TRBV19
CASSIQGSGAKNIQYF
TGTGCCAGTAGTATTCAGGGGAGTGGGGCCAAAAACATTCAGTACTTC
>TRBJ2-7|.|.|TRBV5-1
CASSSNYEQYF
TGCGCCAGCAGCTCTAACTACGAGCAGTACTTC
>TRBJ2-1|.|.|TRBV5-1
CASSSPFQGRDEQFF
TGCGCCAGCAGCTCCCCTTTTCAGGGAAGGGATGAGCAGTTCTTC
>TRBJ1-2|.|TRBD1|TRBV4-1
CASSQEEGQGLGYTF
TGCGCCAGCAGCCAGGAGGAAGGACAGGGACTCGGCTACACCTTC
>TRBJ1-2|.|.|TRBV5-4
CASSSLLSGLMGNYGYTF
TGTGCCAGCAGCTCGCTCTTAAGCGGGCTGATGGGTAACTATGGCTACACCTTC
>TRBJ1-1|.|.|TRBV7-8
CASSLDGRSGHTEAFF
TGTGCCAGCAGCTTAGATGGGAGATCCGGGCACACTGAAGCTTTCTTT
>TRBJ2-1|.|TRBD1|TRBV7-9
CASSSPGQGWGEQFF
TGTGCCAGCAGCTCACCGGGACAGGGTTGGGGTGAGCAGTTCTTC
>TRBJ2-1|.|.|TRBV11-3
CASSSTRSSYNEQFF
TGTGCCAGCAGCTCGACTAGGAGCTCCTACAATGAGCAGTTCTTC
>TRBJ2-7|.|TRBD1|TRBV29-1
CSVLGQGNYEQYF
TGCAGCGTCTTGGGACAGGGGAACTACGAGCAGTACTTC
>TRBJ1-2|few|TRBD1|TRBV5-6
CASRGPPNRGRIYGYTF
TGTGCCAGCAGGGGACCCCCCAACAGGGGTAGGATCTATGGCTACACCTTC
>TRBJ1-3|.|TRBD1|TRBV29-1
CSAYGQGGRNTIYF
TGCAGCGCTTATGGACAGGGTGGTAGAAACACCATATATTTT